This T cell receptor (beta chain) was retrieved from a study of blood T cell repertoires in COVID-19. About the research overall: Collection of acute and convalescent COVID-19 samples took place in the United States, Italy and Spain. Sources were T cells, B-cell-depleted T cells, or PBMCs; the material itself was cDNA or gDNA.

Original processing notes: Amplified reference gene primers provided the basis for estimating nucleated cell counts. The protocol was immunoSEQ multiplex PCR, while the TCRdb copy is restricted to in-frame clones and leaves out a portion. That table supplies the V and J calls and clone size; D and trimming were determined from the DNA. The table lists around 620,000 clones, 90% of them singletons. This clone was counted a few times. CDR3 size: 13 residues. The germline V gene has CDR1 MNHEY and CDR2 SMNVEV (reference sequence). V dropped 3 bases and J dropped 6 bases, with 12 bases sitting between them.

This rearrangement joins TRBV27 to TRBJ2-7, with a possible D match to TRBD2 (5 bases). The sequenced sample consisted of peripheral blood. The clonotype originates from a woman aged 18-29 years with acute or convalescent COVID-19. Written as DNA, the CDR3 is TGTGCCAGCAGTTTCGGGGTCCTGTTCGAGCAGTACTTC. This translates into CASSFGVLFEQYF.